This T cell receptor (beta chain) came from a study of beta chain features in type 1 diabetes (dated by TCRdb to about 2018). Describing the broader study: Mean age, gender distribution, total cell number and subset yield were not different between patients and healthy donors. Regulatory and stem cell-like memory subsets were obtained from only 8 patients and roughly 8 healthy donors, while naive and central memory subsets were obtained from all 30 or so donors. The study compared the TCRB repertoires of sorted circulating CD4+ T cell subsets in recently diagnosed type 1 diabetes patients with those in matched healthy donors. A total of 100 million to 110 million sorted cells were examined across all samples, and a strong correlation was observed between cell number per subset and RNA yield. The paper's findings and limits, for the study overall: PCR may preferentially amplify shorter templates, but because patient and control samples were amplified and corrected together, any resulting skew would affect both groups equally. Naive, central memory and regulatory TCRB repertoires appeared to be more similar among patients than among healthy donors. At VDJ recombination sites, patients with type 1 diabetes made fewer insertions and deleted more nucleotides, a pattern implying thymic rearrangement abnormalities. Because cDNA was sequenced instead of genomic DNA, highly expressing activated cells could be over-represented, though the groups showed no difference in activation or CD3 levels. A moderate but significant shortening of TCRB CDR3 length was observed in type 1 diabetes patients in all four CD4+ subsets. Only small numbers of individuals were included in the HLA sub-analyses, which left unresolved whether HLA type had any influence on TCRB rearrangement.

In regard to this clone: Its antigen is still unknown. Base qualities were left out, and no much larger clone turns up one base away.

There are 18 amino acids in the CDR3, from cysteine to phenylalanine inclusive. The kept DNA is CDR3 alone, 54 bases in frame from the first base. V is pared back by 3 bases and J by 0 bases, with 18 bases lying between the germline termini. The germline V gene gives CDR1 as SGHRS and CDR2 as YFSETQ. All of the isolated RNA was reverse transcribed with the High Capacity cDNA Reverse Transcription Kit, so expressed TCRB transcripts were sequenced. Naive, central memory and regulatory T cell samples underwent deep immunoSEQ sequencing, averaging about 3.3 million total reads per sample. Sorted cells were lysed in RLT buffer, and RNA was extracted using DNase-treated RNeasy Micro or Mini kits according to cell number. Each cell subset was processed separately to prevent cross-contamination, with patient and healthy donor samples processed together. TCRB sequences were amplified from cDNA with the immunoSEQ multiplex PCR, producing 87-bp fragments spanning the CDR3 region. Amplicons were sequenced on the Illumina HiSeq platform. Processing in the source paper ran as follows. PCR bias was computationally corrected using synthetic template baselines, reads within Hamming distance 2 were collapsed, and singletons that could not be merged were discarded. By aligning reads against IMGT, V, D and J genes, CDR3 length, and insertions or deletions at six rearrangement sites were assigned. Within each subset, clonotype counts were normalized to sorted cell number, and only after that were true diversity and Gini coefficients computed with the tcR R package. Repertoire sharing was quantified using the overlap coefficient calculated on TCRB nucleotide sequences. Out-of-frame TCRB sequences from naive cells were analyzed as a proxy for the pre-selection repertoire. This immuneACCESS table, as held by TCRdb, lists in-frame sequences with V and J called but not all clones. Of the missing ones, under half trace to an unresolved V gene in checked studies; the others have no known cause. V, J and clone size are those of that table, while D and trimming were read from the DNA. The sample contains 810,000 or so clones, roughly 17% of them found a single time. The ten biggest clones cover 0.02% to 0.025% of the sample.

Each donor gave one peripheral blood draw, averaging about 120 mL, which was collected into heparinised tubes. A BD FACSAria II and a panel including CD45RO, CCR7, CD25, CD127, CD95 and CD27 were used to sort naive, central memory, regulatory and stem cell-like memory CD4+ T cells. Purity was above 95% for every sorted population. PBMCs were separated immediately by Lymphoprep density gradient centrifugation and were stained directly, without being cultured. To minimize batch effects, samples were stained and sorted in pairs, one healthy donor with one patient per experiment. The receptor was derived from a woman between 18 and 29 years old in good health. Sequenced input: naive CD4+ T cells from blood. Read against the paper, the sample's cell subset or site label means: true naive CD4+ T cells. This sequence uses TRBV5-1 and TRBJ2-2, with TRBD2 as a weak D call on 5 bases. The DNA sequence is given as TGCGCCAGCAGCTCAGGTATAGGCCCCGGGACGAACACCGGGGAGCTGTTTTTT. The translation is CASSSGIGPGTNTGELFF.